The present T cell receptor (beta chain) was sequenced within a study of shared clonotypes between healthy human individuals. Study-wide findings and caveats: Larger estimated richness was generally seen in naive subsets than in memory subsets. Blood was the sole source, and tissue repertoires probably differ. Lower generation probabilities were found for non-shared clonotypes than for those shared by all four donors.

Genomic DNA of each subset was evenly split across several immunoSEQ plates. The protocol was immunoSEQ multiplex PCR, while the TCRdb copy is restricted to in-frame clones and leaves out a portion. The repertoire consists of around 620,000 clones, with approximately 96% occurring once and the leading ten covering approximately 0.12%. Terminally differentiated effector memory CD45RA+ cells were excluded by CCR7 positive selection of CD45RO-negative cells. A word on this clone: Its cognate antigen is unknown.

Germline loops: CDR1 MDHEN, CDR2 SYDVKM. Deletions cut 7 bases from V and 6 bases from J, with 7 bases between. The CDR3 length is 11 residues. V gene TRBV28 combines with J gene TRBJ2-1; D is tentatively TRBD1 or TRBD2 (5 bases each). This TCR was sampled from a woman in her 30s in good health. Sequencing used naive CD8+ T cells sorted from blood. The CDR3 sequence: CASTGSNEQFF. CDR3 DNA: TGTGCCAGCACAGGGAGCAATGAGCAGTTCTTC.